This T cell receptor (beta chain) was sequenced in a study of human T cells and chemical hapten exposure. As for the study in general: In the roughly 24-week study, patients were dosed weekly with diphenylcyclopropenone on the scalp throughout.

The CDR3 is 19 amino acids. Germline CDR1 reads KGHDR; CDR2 reads SFDVKD. V was trimmed by 1 base and J by 2 bases, leaving 21 bases between them. Using its own MiXCR run on the RACE reads, TCRdb lists one record per CDR3 protein. The sample yields about 340,000 distinct CDR3 sequences, about 7% seen once. The time point here: patch test 1, 2 weeks after DPC sensitization. Treatment meaning: therapeutic diphenylcyclopropenone sensitization with weekly scalp DPC. The sequencing here drew on whole blood, taken in connection with sensitization to the hapten diphenylcyclopropenone (DPC). J is TRBJ2-3 and V is TRBV24-1, with D tentatively TRBD1 (6 bases). This receptor was identified in a woman under 30 with alopecia areata. Some clones in this sample may be carry-over from other donors' samples. CDR3 protein: CATSDLGLYRDLYTDTQYF. CDR3 DNA sequence: TGTGCCACCAGTGATTTAGGGCTCTACAGGGACCTGTACACAGATACGCAGTATTTT.